This T cell receptor (beta chain) is drawn from a study of blood T cell repertoires in COVID-19. The germline V gene encodes CDR1 LGHDT and CDR2 YNNKEL (reference sequence). CDR3 length: 14 amino acids. Unmatched junction bases numbered 3, after V lost 4 bases and J lost 3 bases. This table comes from immunoSEQ multiplex PCR, and its TCRdb copy is limited to in-frame clones, with some not included. The sample has some 140,000 clones, around three quarters seen once; the top ten hold around 4%. The chain combines TRBV3-1 (or the pseudogene TRBV3-2) with TRBJ2-1; 7 bases are a match to TRBD2. Material for sequencing was peripheral blood. This receptor was taken from a man aged 55 to 70 with acute or convalescent COVID-19. CDR3 loop: CASSPGTNYNEQFF. The CDR3, as DNA: TGTGCCAGCAGCCCTGGGACTAACTACAATGAGCAGTTCTTC.